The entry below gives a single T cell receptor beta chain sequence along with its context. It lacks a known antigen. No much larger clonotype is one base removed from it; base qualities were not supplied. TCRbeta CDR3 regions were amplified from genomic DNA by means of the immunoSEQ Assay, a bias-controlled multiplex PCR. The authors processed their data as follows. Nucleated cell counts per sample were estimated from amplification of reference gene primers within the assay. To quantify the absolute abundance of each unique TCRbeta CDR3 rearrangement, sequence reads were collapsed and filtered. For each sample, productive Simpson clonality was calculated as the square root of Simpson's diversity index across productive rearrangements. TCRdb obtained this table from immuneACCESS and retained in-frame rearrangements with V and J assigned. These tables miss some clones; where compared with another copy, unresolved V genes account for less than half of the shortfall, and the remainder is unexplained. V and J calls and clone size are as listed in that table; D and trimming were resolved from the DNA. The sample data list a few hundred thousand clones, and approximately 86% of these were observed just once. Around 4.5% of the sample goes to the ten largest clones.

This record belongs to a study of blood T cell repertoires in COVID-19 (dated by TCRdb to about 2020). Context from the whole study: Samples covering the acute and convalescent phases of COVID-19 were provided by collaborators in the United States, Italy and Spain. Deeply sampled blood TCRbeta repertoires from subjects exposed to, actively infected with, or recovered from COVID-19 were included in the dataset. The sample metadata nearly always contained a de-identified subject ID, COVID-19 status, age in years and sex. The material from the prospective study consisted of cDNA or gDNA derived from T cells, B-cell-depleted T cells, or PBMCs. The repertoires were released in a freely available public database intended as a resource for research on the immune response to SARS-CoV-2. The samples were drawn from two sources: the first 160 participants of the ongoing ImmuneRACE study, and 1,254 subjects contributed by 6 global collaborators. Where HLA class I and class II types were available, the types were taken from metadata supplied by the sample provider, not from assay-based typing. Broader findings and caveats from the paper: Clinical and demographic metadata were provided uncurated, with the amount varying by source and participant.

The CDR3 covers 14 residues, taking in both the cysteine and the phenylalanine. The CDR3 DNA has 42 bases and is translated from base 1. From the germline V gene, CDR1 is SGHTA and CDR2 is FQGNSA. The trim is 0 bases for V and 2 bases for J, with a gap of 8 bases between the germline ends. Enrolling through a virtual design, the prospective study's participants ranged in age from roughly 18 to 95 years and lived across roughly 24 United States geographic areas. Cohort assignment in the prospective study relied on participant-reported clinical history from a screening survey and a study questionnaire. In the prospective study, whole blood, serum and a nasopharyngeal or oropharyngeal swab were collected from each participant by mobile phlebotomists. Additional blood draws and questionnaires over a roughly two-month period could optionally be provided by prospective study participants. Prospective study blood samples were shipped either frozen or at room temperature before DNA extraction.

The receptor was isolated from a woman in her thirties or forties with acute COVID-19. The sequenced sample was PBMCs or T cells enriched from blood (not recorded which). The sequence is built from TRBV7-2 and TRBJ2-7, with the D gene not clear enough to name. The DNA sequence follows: TGTGCCAGCAGCTTAGCGAGTAAGACCTACGAGCAGTACTTC. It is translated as CASSLASKTYEQYF.